One and the same sample provided the 3 T cell receptor beta chains below, sequenced in a study of identical twins (TCRdb year 2016). Library prep was done by 5' RACE. Sequencing used an Illumina HiSeq 2000. TCRdb passed the public sequencing reads through fastp at Q25 and MiXCR, retaining productive beta sequences. Every CDR3 protein is listed once, alongside the most common genes and DNA of its rows. This sample lists approximately 210,000 distinct CDR3 sequences; about a sixth were detected once. 35% to 50% of the sample rests with the top ten. This same sample was also part of a study on T cells expressing NK-cell markers.

Material: CD8+ T cells sorted from blood. The receptors stem from a woman between 18 and 29 years old in good health.

This clonotype was counted only a few times. The rearrangement uses TRBV7-9 and TRBJ1-4; D not certain. V dropped 6 bases and J dropped 4 bases, with 15 bases sitting between them. CDR3 length: 15 residues. Germline CDR1 SEHNR, CDR2 FQNEAQ (reference sequence). This CDR3 reads CASRLTSPFNEKLFF. CDR3 DNA sequence: TGTGCCAGCAGGCTCACCTCCCCCTTTAATGAAAAACTGTTTTTT.

The V and J genes are TRBV5-8 and TRBJ2-7, with D perhaps TRBD1 or TRBD2 (5 bases each). The CDR3 is 15 amino acids. The ends were cut back, 1 base at V and 2 bases at J, with 13 bases in the middle. Per the germline V gene, CDR1 is SGHTS and CDR2 is YDEGEE. The CDR3 loop is CASSLPRRGTYEQYF. The CDR3 nucleotides read TGTGCCAGCAGCTTGCCGCGACGGGGCACCTACGAGCAGTACTTC.

This clonotype was recorded once. The genes are TRBV18 and TRBJ2-6; 8 bases map to TRBD1. The CDR3 sequence is 17 residues long. Germline V CDR1 and CDR2: KGHSH, LQKENI. With V trimmed by 2 bases and J by 5 bases, 8 bases remained unmatched. CDR3 loop: CASSPRGQVLWANVLTF. The CDR3 DNA sequence: TGTGCCAGCTCACCAAGGGGACAGGTCCTCTGGGCCAACGTCCTGACTTTC.